A selection of T cell receptor beta chains follows, all from one sample in a study of blood T cell repertoires in COVID-19. Method: immunoSEQ multiplex PCR; TCRdb's copy keeps in-frame clones and lacks some. In the table there are a few hundred thousand clones, around 85% of which are singletons. Material: PBMCs or T cells enriched from blood (not recorded which). These receptors were taken from a woman between 35 and 50 years old with acute COVID-19. CDR3s include the opening cysteine and the closing phenylalanine or tryptophan. A D gene is named only where the DNA matches it firmly. Size is stated for part of the rows, as once, few or many counts, or as a class when the clone is expanded.

J | V | D | size | DNA | CDR3
TRBJ1-3 | TRBV18 | NA | NA | TGTGCCAGCTCATCACCAGGTCCGGGGAGCTCTGGAAACACCATATATTTT | CASSSPGPGSSGNTIYF
TRBJ2-2 | TRBV15 | NA | NA | TGTGCCACCAGCAGGTCTGGGCAGCCGGAGCTGTTTTTT | CATSRSGQPELFF
TRBJ1-6 | TRBV2 | NA | NA | TGTGCCAGCAGACGGACAGAGAATTCACCCCTCCACTTT | CASRRTENSPLHF
TRBJ2-2 | TRBV25-1 | NA | NA | TGTGCCAGCAGCCAACAGGGTATCGGGGAGCTGTTTTTT | CASSQQGIGELFF
TRBJ1-5 | TRBV24-1 | NA | NA | TGTGCCACCAGTGATTTTGGAGACAATCAGCCCCAGCATTTT | CATSDFGDNQPQHF
TRBJ2-3 | TRBV12-3/TRBV12-4 | NA | NA | TGTGCCAGCAGTTTAACCCAGAGGGATACGCAGTATTTT | CASSLTQRDTQYF
TRBJ1-6 | TRBV21-1 | NA | NA | TGTGCCAGCAGCCCTAGAACACAGGGTCCCCCTCAATGCTCCTATAATTCACCCCTCCACTTT | CASSPRTQGPPQCSYNSPLHF
TRBJ1-5 | TRBV4-1 | TRBD1 | NA | TGCGCCAGCAGCCAGTACATTACAGGGGCGGCTCAGCCCCAGCATTTT | CASSQYITGAAQPQHF
TRBJ2-5 | TRBV9 | TRBD1 | NA | TGTGCCAGCAGCGACCGGACAGGGGAAGGGGTGACCCAGTACTTC | CASSDRTGEGVTQYF
TRBJ2-1 | TRBV24-1 | NA | NA | TGTGCCACCAGTCAGGGGTCTTACAATGAGCAGTTCTTC | CATSQGSYNEQFF
TRBJ1-5 | TRBV5-1 | TRBD1 | NA | TGCGCCAGCAGCCCGGAAGGGGGCAGCAATCAGCCCCAGCATTTT | CASSPEGGSNQPQHF
TRBJ2-5 | TRBV18 | NA | NA | TGTGCCAGCTCTCGCAGACAGGCGTACCAAGAGACCCAGTACTTC | CASSRRQAYQETQYF
TRBJ2-2 | TRBV28 | TRBD1 | NA | TGTGCCAGCAGTCTACAGGGGACGGGGACCGGGGAGCTGTTTTTT | CASSLQGTGTGELFF
TRBJ1-3 | TRBV4-2 | TRBD1 | NA | TGTGCCAGCAGCCCTCCCCAAGGACAGGGGGCCGGAAACACCATATATTTT | CASSPPQGQGAGNTIYF
TRBJ2-1 | TRBV9 | NA | NA | TGTGCCAGCAGCGCCGTCAATAGAGTCATCTCCTACAATGAGCAGTTCTTC | CASSAVNRVISYNEQFF
TRBJ2-5 | TRBV3-1/TRBV3-2 | NA | NA | TGTGCCAGCAGCCCACCCGGGGGAGAGACCCAGTACTTC | CASSPPGGETQYF
TRBJ2-6 | TRBV6-5 | TRBD2 | NA | TGTGCCAGCAGTCTAGCGGGAGGCTGGGCCAACGTCCTGACTTTC | CASSLAGGWANVLTF
TRBJ2-1 | TRBV5-6 | NA | NA | TGTGCCAGCAAACGACAGCCCGGCTCCTACAATGAGCAGTTCTTC | CASKRQPGSYNEQFF
TRBJ2-5 | TRBV7-9 | TRBD1 | NA | TGTGCCAGCAGCCCTGCCCCCGGGACAGGGAAAGAGACCCAGTACTTC | CASSPAPGTGKETQYF
TRBJ2-7 | TRBV2 | NA | NA | TGTGCCAGCGGCCCTGGTGGGACACGCCACGAGCAGTACTTC | CASGPGGTRHEQYF
TRBJ2-3 | TRBV4-2 | NA | NA | TGTGCCAGCAGCCATGCGGGCTCCACAGATACGCAGTATTTT | CASSHAGSTDTQYF
TRBJ2-2 | TRBV27 | NA | NA | TGTGCCTCCCGCAGGGAAGGGGACACCGGGGAGCTGTTTTTT | CASRREGDTGELFF
TRBJ2-3 | TRBV11-2 | NA | NA | TGTGCCAGCAGCTTGGTACGGGGCGGGGCCTCCACAGATACGCAGTATTTT | CASSLVRGGASTDTQYF
TRBJ2-1 | TRBV6-5 | TRBD2 | NA | TGTGCCAGCAAGTGGACTAGCGGGAGGGATGAGCAGTTCTTC | CASKWTSGRDEQFF
TRBJ2-7 | TRBV19 | TRBD1 | NA | TGTGCCAGTAGTATCAGGGGGCGAAGCGAGCAGTACTTC | CASSIRGRSEQYF
TRBJ2-7 | TRBV6-6 | NA | NA | TGTGCCAGCAGTGCTTCAGGGCCCGAGCAGTACTTC | CASSASGPEQYF
TRBJ2-1 | TRBV24-1 | NA | NA | TGTGCCACCAGTAGTGGCCTCTACAATGAGCAGTTCTTC | CATSSGLYNEQFF
TRBJ1-3 | TRBV15 | TRBD1 | NA | TGTGCCACCAGCAGAGCCTCTGGGACAGGGAGCTCTGGAAACACCATATATTTT | CATSRASGTGSSGNTIYF
TRBJ2-5 | TRBV6-2/TRBV6-3 | TRBD2 | NA | TGTGCCAGCAGTTCACCTAGCGGGAGGGAAGAGACCCAGTACTTC | CASSSPSGREETQYF
TRBJ1-1 | TRBV4-2 | TRBD1 | NA | TGTGCCAGCAGCCAGTTTGACAGGGTCGAAGCTTTCTTT | CASSQFDRVEAFF
TRBJ1-5 | TRBV1 | NA | NA | TGCACCAGCAGCCAAGAGGGTCGGGGGTGCCAGCCCCAGCATTTT | CTSSQEGRGCQPQHF
TRBJ2-4 | TRBV27 | TRBD1 | few | TGTGCCAGCAGTCCCGGACAGGGGTTAGCCAAAAACATTCAGTACTTC | CASSPGQGLAKNIQYF
TRBJ2-7 | TRBV9 | NA | NA | TGTGCCAGCAGCGTAGGCGGAGGACAGAGCTACGAGCAGTACTTC | CASSVGGGQSYEQYF
TRBJ2-3 | TRBV7-6 | NA | NA | TGTGCCAGCAGCCCCTCTAGAGATACGCAGTATTTT | CASSPSRDTQYF
TRBJ1-6 | TRBV3-1/TRBV3-2 | NA | NA | TGTGCCAGCAGCCAATCCGTTGTGAGTTTGCGCAATTCACCCCTCCACTTT | CASSQSVVSLRNSPLHF
TRBJ1-2 | TRBV9 | TRBD1 | few | TGTGCCAGCAGCGGAGCCCCCCGGACAGGTACTTATGGCTACACCTTC | CASSGAPRTGTYGYTF
TRBJ2-6 | TRBV7-2 | NA | NA | TGTGCCAGCAGCTCGCAGGGGATGGCAGTTCCTGGGGCCAACGTCCTGACTTTC | CASSSQGMAVPGANVLTF
TRBJ2-1 | TRBV5-1 | TRBD2 | NA | TGCGCCAGCAGCTTGGAAGGCGGGAGAAGCTCCTACAATGAGCAGTTCTTC | CASSLEGGRSSYNEQFF
TRBJ1-6 | TRBV15 | NA | NA | TGTGCCACCAGCAGAGCCGGAGGAGCCAATTCACCCCTCCACTTT | CATSRAGGANSPLHF
TRBJ2-2 | TRBV9 | NA | once | TGTGCCAGCAGCCCACAAAGAAGACAGAACACCGGGGAGCTGTTTTTT | CASSPQRRQNTGELFF
TRBJ1-4 | TRBV4-2 | NA | once | TGTGCCAGCAGCCAAGAGATAGGGGGTTTTGAAAAACTGTTTTTT | CASSQEIGGFEKLFF
TRBJ1-5 | TRBV19 | TRBD1 | NA | TGTGCCAGTAGTACGGGACAGGGGGATCGTAGCAATCAGCCCCAGCATTTT | CASSTGQGDRSNQPQHF
TRBJ1-5 | TRBV18 | NA | NA | TGTGCCAGCTCACCAGGGGGCGGTGGTCAGCCCCAGCATTTT | CASSPGGGGQPQHF
TRBJ1-2 | TRBV6-5 | TRBD1 | once | TGTGCCAGCAGAGGAACCGGGACAGGGTATGGCTACACCTTC | CASRGTGTGYGYTF
TRBJ2-4 | TRBV3-1/TRBV3-2 | NA | NA | TGTGCCAGCAGCCAAGCCCCTTCCCCCGTCGTCATTCAGTACTTC | CASSQAPSPVVIQYF
TRBJ1-1 | TRBV19 | TRBD1 | NA | TGTGCCAGTAGTACTCTAGGGACAGGGAGCACTGAAGCTTTCTTT | CASSTLGTGSTEAFF
TRBJ2-5 | TRBV12-5 | NA | NA | TGTGCTAGTGGTTTGGTACTATCTAGCCCGGAGGAGGTTCGGGAGACCCAGTACTTC | CASGLVLSSPEEVRETQYF
TRBJ1-2 | TRBV27 | TRBD1 | NA | TGTGCCAGCAGGACAGGGAGCTATGGCTACACCTTC | CASRTGSYGYTF
TRBJ2-7 | TRBV11-2 | NA | NA | TGTGCCAGCAGCTCCCCCCCGGGTTACGGAAACGAGCAGTACTTC | CASSSPPGYGNEQYF